The next 29 T cell receptor beta chains were all read from a single sample in a study of cytotoxic CD8 clonotypes in ibrutinib-treated CLL (dated by TCRdb to about 2021). Preparation of the library involved the immunoSEQ multiplex PCR assay. This immuneACCESS table, as held by TCRdb, lists in-frame sequences with V and J called but not all clones. Of the missing ones, under half trace to an unresolved V gene in checked studies; the others have no known cause. In all, the sample holds approximately 350,000 clones, and roughly 70% of those were seen once. In total, the top ten clones hold under 8% of the sample. The specimen was PBMCs, collected after 36 months of ibrutinib treatment. These TCRs come from a human donor with chronic lymphocytic leukemia.

DNA of the CDR3: TGTGCCAGCAGTCCAAGGGTAGCCAAAAACATTCAGTACTTC. Encoded protein: CASSPRVAKNIQYF. This chain connects TRBV27 to TRBJ2-4; no clear D gene. Germline-derived CDR1 and CDR2 are MNHEY and SMNVEV (reference sequence). The CDR3 length is 14 residues. Trimming took off 5 bases at V and 0 bases at J, with 8 bases between the two ends.

The rearrangement uses TRBV9 and TRBJ2-3; D perhaps matches TRBD2 (6 bases). Germline CDR1 SGDLS, CDR2 YYNGEE. The CDR3 contains 16 residues. V lost 4 bases, J lost 0 bases, and 15 bases lay in between. The CDR3, as DNA: TGTGCCAGCAGCCCCCGCAGAAGCGGGAGCACAGATACGCAGTATTTT. The encoded protein is CASSPRRSGSTDTQYF.

This chain uses TRBV29-1 with TRBJ2-1; 14 nucleotides agree with TRBD2. The CDR3 totals 20 residues. The germline CDR1 and CDR2 sequences are SQVTM and ANQGSEA. The V gene end was trimmed by 1 base and the J gene end by 0 bases; junction bases not matched to a gene: 11. The CDR3 DNA follows: TGCAGCGTTGAAGGCATGACTAGCGGGAGGGTCCTTAGCTCCTACAATGAGCAGTTCTTC. Protein sequence: CSVEGMTSGRVLSSYNEQFF.

The rearrangement links TRBV29-1 to TRBJ2-1; a possible D gene is TRBD2 (6 bases). The CDR3 runs to 14 residues. Germline CDR1 SQVTM, CDR2 ANQGSEA. Trimming took 6 bases from V and 4 from J, leaving 16 bases between them. In DNA form, the CDR3 reads TGCAGCGTCGTTAGCGGCCAGGGATACAATGAGCAGTTCTTC. Translating it yields CSVVSGQGYNEQFF.

The chain joins TRBV15 to TRBJ2-7; D could derive from TRBD1 or TRBD2 (6 bases each). Looked up from germline, CDR1 is LNHNV and CDR2 is YYDKDF (reference sequence). Trimming removed 0 bases at V and 5 bases at J, with 23 bases between. CDR3 size: 18 residues. The CDR3 nucleotides are TGTGCCACCAGCAGAGAGGCGCCCTGGCAGGGGACTCGGGACGAGCAGTACTTC. Its protein is CATSREAPWQGTRDEQYF.

This clone was seen more than once but under ten times. The chain has TRBV6-5 and TRBJ2-7; D perhaps matches TRBD1 (5 bases). The germline V and J ends were trimmed by 2 bases and 4 bases, with 9 bases remaining between them. CDR1 MNHEY and CDR2 SVGAGI come from the germline V gene. CDR3 length equals 13 residues. This chain's CDR3 is CASSYGAYYEQYF. CDR3 in DNA: TGTGCCAGCAGTTACGGGGCTTATTACGAGCAGTACTTC.

The V gene is TRBV29-1, the J gene TRBJ1-2, with no clear D. Germline V CDR1 and CDR2: SQVTM, ANQGSEA. The CDR3 consists of 9 residues. Between the trimmed V and J ends, which lost 8 bases and 7 bases, there was a span of 8 bases. The CDR3 DNA reads as TGCAGCATGGCGCCTGGCTACACCTTC. This gives the protein CSMAPGYTF.

CDR3: CASRFGPGTNQPQHF. CDR3 bases: TGTGCCAGCAGATTTGGTCCGGGGACCAATCAGCCCCAGCATTTT. The gene calls are TRBV5-6 and TRBJ1-5; tentative D call: TRBD1 (5 bases). The CDR3 covers 15 residues. Germline V CDR1 and CDR2: SGHDT, YYEEEE. Between the trimmed V and J ends, which lost 5 bases and 3 bases, there was a span of 15 bases.

This clone was counted a few times. The chain recombines TRBV10-2 with TRBJ2-2; D could derive from TRBD1 or TRBD2 (5 bases each). Trimming removed 4 bases from V and 8 bases from J, with 29 bases in between. Germline V gives CDR1 WSHSY, CDR2 SAAADI. The CDR3 length is 19 residues. CDR3 loop: CASSVVRGVNTGAAGELFF. The CDR3 bases are TGCGCCAGCAGTGTTGTCCGGGGTGTGAACACCGGGGCGGCGGGGGAGCTGTTTTTT.

The V and J genes are TRBV4-2 and TRBJ1-2, with a tentative D call TRBD1 (6 bases). The germline V gene encodes CDR1 LGHNA and CDR2 YNFKEQ. The CDR3 has 15 residues. V lost 0 bases and J lost 4, with 12 bases in between. DNA for the CDR3: TGTGCCAGCAGCCAAGAACCCGGGACACTCTATGGCTACACCTTC. This codes for CASSQEPGTLYGYTF.

This clone was counted once. This chain links TRBV12-5 with TRBJ2-7, with 8 positions matching TRBD2. The CDR3 sequence is 16 residues long. Germline CDR1 reads LGHNT; CDR2 reads FRNRAP. V was pared by 6 bases and J by 0 bases, with 10 bases of the junction left unmatched. Here the CDR3 reads CASGDRRGANSYEQYF. CDR3 in DNA: TGTGCTAGTGGCGACCGGCGGGGGGCAAACTCCTACGAGCAGTACTTC.

The gene calls are TRBV7-3 and TRBJ2-3; no definite D call. Between the trimmed V and J ends, which lost 5 bases and 4 bases, there was a span of 10 bases. In germline, CDR1 is SGHTA, CDR2 FQGTGA. This CDR3 comprises 13 residues. CDR3 amino acids: CASSLLTPDTQYF. CDR3 sequence (DNA): TGTGCCAGCAGCCTACTTACTCCAGATACGCAGTATTTT.

Only one count was recorded for this clone. The chain joins TRBV28 to TRBJ2-3, with D uncertain. Germline V gene sequence: CDR1 MDHEN, CDR2 SYDVKM. The CDR3 covers 12 residues. Trimming left V 6 bases short and J 1 base short, with 5 bases between. The chain's CDR3 is CASRAGTDTQYF. CDR3 bases: TGTGCCAGCAGAGCAGGCACAGATACGCAGTATTTT.

The gene calls are TRBV4-1 and TRBJ1-5, with D maybe TRBD1 (5 bases). Deletions cut 0 bases from V and 5 bases from J, with 11 bases between. There are 15 residues in the CDR3. Germline V gene sequence: CDR1 MGHRA, CDR2 YSYEKL. CDR3 region: CASSQDLRGDQPQHF. The CDR3 bases are TGCGCCAGCAGCCAAGACCTCCGGGGGGATCAGCCCCAGCATTTT.

The J gene is TRBJ2-2, the V gene TRBV19, with D tentatively TRBD1 or TRBD2 (5 bases each). The CDR3 spans 16 residues. The germline gives CDR1 LNHDA, CDR2 SQIVND (reference sequence). The ends were cut back, 8 bases at V and 0 bases at J, with 16 bases in the middle. The CDR3 bases are TGTGCCAGTCCTGGCCGGTGGGGGACGAACACCGGGGAGCTGTTTTTT. This codes for CASPGRWGTNTGELFF.

In this sample, this clone turned up once. The chain has TRBV27 and TRBJ2-1; 15 bases map to TRBD2. CDR1 MNHEY and CDR2 SMNVEV come from the germline V gene (reference sequence). CDR3 length: 16 amino acids. V was clipped by 4 bases and J by 12 bases; unmatched bases: 10. CDR3: CASSYPRTSGREGQFF. DNA of the CDR3: TGTGCCAGCAGTTACCCCCGGACTAGCGGGAGGGAGGGGCAGTTCTTC.

The V call is TRBV5-6, the J call TRBJ1-1; TRBD1 is a possible D gene (5 bases). Germline CDR1 SGHDT, CDR2 YYEEEE. There are 14 residues in the CDR3. Trimming removed 1 base at V and 5 bases at J, with 12 bases between. CDR3 protein: CASSLLGGETEAFF. The CDR3 DNA reads TGTGCCAGCAGCTTGTTGGGGGGTGAAACTGAAGCTTTCTTT.

This clone appeared a few times. V usage is TRBV18 and J usage is TRBJ2-5; TRBD2 might be the D (5 bases). Germline lookup yields CDR1 KGHSH and CDR2 LQKENI. V was trimmed by 3 bases and J by 7 bases, leaving 24 bases between them. This CDR3 has 17 amino acids. The DNA of the CDR3 is TGTGCCAGCTCACCTGTCCGAGTCGGGGTAACGAGGAGGACCCAGTACTTC. It yields the protein CASSPVRVGVTRRTQYF.

The rearrangement joins TRBV2 to TRBJ2-5; TRBD1 agrees at 7 bases. With 6 bases clipped from V and 5 bases from J, the junction kept 18 bases outside the gene matches. Germline V CDR1 and CDR2: SNHLY, FYNNEI. This CDR3 contains 17 residues. This chain's CDR3 is CASSPFWGTAGEETQYF. CDR3 sequence (DNA): TGTGCCAGCAGCCCTTTTTGGGGGACAGCCGGGGAGGAGACCCAGTACTTC.

The CDR3 spells CASSSSQGRYGYTF. DNA of the CDR3: TGTGCCAGCAGCTCATCACAGGGGAGGTATGGCTACACCTTC. This chain links TRBV11-2 with TRBJ1-2; 7 positions match TRBD1. V gave up 4 bases and J gave up 5 bases; unmatched junction bases: 7. This CDR3 region has 14 residues. The germline CDR1 and CDR2 sequences are SGHAT and FQNNGV.

The chain is built from TRBV25-1 and TRBJ1-2; maybe TRBD1 (5 bases). The CDR3 totals 13 residues. V was cut by 7 bases and J by 5 bases, with 14 bases left in between. Per the germline V gene, CDR1 is MGHDK and CDR2 is SYGVNS. The CDR3 sequence is CASTGSPGYGYTF. CDR3 bases: TGTGCCAGCACCGGATCCCCAGGGTATGGCTACACCTTC.

The chain uses TRBV4-1 and TRBJ2-7; TRBD1 matches 7 bases. Germline CDR1 is MGHRA and CDR2 is YSYEKL. This CDR3 is built from 15 residues. Germline trimming cut 0 bases from V and 3 bases from J; bases unmatched to any gene: 5. The CDR3 loop reads CASSQELTGYYEQYF. As DNA, the CDR3 is TGCGCCAGCAGCCAAGAATTGACAGGGTACTACGAGCAGTACTTC.

The chain uses TRBV11-2 and TRBJ2-7; possibly TRBD1 or TRBD2 for D (5 bases each). V lost 3 bases, J lost 2 bases, and 11 bases lay in between. The CDR3 runs to 14 residues. Germline CDR1 reads SGHAT; CDR2 reads FQNNGV. The CDR3 protein is CASSLGRATYEQYF. The CDR3 DNA sequence: TGTGCCAGCAGCTTGGGGCGGGCCACCTACGAGCAGTACTTC.

DNA for the CDR3: TGTGCCAGCAGTTTAGGGGGATCCGGGGAGCTGTTTTTT. Protein: CASSLGGSGELFF. J is TRBJ2-2 and V is TRBV28; possibly TRBD1 or TRBD2 for D (5 bases each). Germline lookup yields CDR1 MDHEN and CDR2 SYDVKM. The CDR3 consists of 13 residues. V shed 2 bases and J shed 6 bases, with 7 bases lying between them.

The sample holds a few counts of this clone. The chain recombines TRBV11-1 with TRBJ2-1; no clear D. The length of the CDR3 is 10 residues. Germline V gives CDR1 SGHAT, CDR2 FQDESV (reference sequence). V lost 5 bases and J lost 6, with 2 bases in between. The CDR3 DNA follows: TGTGCCAGCAGCATCAATGAGCAGTTCTTC. Its protein is CASSINEQFF.

V is TRBV13 and J is TRBJ1-1, with D unresolved. Trimming removed 3 bases at V and 1 base at J, with 6 bases between. CDR3 length: 13 amino acids. Germline V gene lookup returns CDR1 PRHDT and CDR2 FYEKMQ (reference sequence). The DNA of the CDR3 is TGTGCCAGCAGCTTTGGCCCGAACACTGAAGCTTTCTTT. Residues: CASSFGPNTEAFF.

This chain connects TRBV9 to TRBJ1-4; the match to TRBD1 covers 8 bases. This CDR3 is 17 amino acids long. V lost 3 bases and J lost 0; bases outside the gene matches: 7. From germline, CDR1 is SGDLS and CDR2 YYNGEE. DNA for the CDR3: TGTGCCAGCAGCGCCACGGACAGGGAGGCAACTAATGAAAAACTGTTTTTT. Protein: CASSATDREATNEKLFF. The whole variable domain, remainder taken from reference TRBV9 and TRBJ1-4, is DSGVTQTPKHLITATGQRVTLRCSPRSGDLSVYWYQQSLDQGLQFLIQYYNGEERAKGNILERFSAQQFPDLHSELNLSSLELGDSALYFCASSATDREATNEKLFFGSGTQLSVL.

This clone was counted only a few times. The rearrangement links TRBV15 to TRBJ1-5; D is unresolved. Germline V CDR1 and CDR2: LNHNV, YYDKDF (reference sequence). CDR3 size: 15 residues. Trimming removed 0 bases at V and 3 bases at J, with 9 bases between. The CDR3 loop reads CATSRDDRHNQPQHF. The CDR3 DNA follows: TGTGCCACCAGCAGAGATGATAGACACAATCAGCCCCAGCATTTT.

This chain connects TRBV11-3 to TRBJ2-3; D not resolved. The CDR3 is 13 residues long. V lost 3 bases to trimming and J lost 2 bases, with 6 bases between them. Germline V gives CDR1 SGHNT, CDR2 YENEEA. CDR3 in amino acids: CASSFVPTDTQYF. CDR3 nucleotides: TGTGCCAGCAGCTTCGTGCCCACAGATACGCAGTATTTT.